The 2 T cell receptor beta chains presented below share a single source sample, sequenced in a study of T cells in Graves' hyperthyroidism and ophthalmopathy. TCR beta CDR3 region amplification was performed from RNA transcripts. HTBI primers drove first-round RT-PCR of the TCR CDR3. TCRdb re-analysed the multiplex PCR reads in MiXCR, keeping a single row per CDR3 protein. The sample lists 550,000 to 650,000 distinct CDR3 sequences; 13% to 15% were seen once. Specimen: blood. The receptor set was obtained from a woman aged 40 to 50 with Graves' hyperthyroidism.

This clonotype was observed a handful of times. The J gene is TRBJ2-3, the V gene TRBV7-3; the match to TRBD2 covers 10 bases. CDR3 length: 18 amino acids. Trimming cost V 5 bases and J 0 bases; bases outside gene matches: 11. Looked up from germline, CDR1 is SGHTA and CDR2 is FQGTGA. For the CDR3, the DNA is TGTGCCAGCAGCCCCCTAGCTCTGGGACTAGCGAGCACAGATACGCAGTATTTT. It specifies CASSPLALGLASTDTQYF.

This clonotype was seen at least ten times. The chain couples TRBV27 to TRBJ2-1; 8 bases agree with TRBD2. CDR1 and CDR2 from the germline V gene are MNHEY and SMNVEV (reference sequence). The CDR3 extends over 14 amino acids. V lost 6 bases to trimming and J lost 3 bases; unmatched junction nucleotides: 4. This chain's CDR3 is CASRVAGLYNEQFF. The CDR3 DNA is TGTGCCAGCAGAGTAGCGGGACTCTACAATGAGCAGTTCTTC.